Below, 32 T cell receptor beta chains from the same sample are listed, as sequenced in a study of long-term antiretroviral therapy in people with HIV. Sequencing relied on immunoSEQ assay v3.0, run at survey level. The table came from immunoSEQ multiplex PCR; TCRdb's copy has only in-frame clones and leaves some out. This sample has about 23,000 clones, with about 88% found just once. The specimen comprised unsorted PBMCs, sampled 0.6 years after starting antiretroviral therapy. These receptors came from a man aged 55-75 years with HIV.

This chain links TRBV2 with TRBJ1-1, with TRBD1 as a possible D gene (5 bases). Germline values: CDR1 SNHLY, CDR2 FYNNEI. Trimming took off 10 bases at V and 2 bases at J, with 20 bases between the two ends. CDR3 length: 15 amino acids. The CDR3 bases are TGTGCCACCGGCGTCGGCAGGGAGGGAAACACTGAAGCTTTCTTT. Residues: CATGVGREGNTEAFF.

V usage is TRBV30 and J usage is TRBJ2-6; no clear D gene. The CDR3 runs to 14 residues. V gave up 1 base and J gave up 0 bases, with 4 bases separating them. Germline CDR1 is GTSNPN and CDR2 is SVGIG (reference sequence). As DNA, the CDR3 is TGTGCCTGGAGTGAGACCTCTGGGGCCAACGTCCTGACTTTC. This encodes CAWSETSGANVLTF.

CDR3 coding DNA: TGTGCCTGGAGTGTATACAGGACCTACAATGAGCAGTTCTTC. Its translation is CAWSVYRTYNEQFF. The chain combines TRBV30 with TRBJ2-1, with a possible D match to TRBD1 (5 bases). Trimming pared 0 bases from V and 2 bases from J, leaving 8 bases between. Germline CDR1 reads GTSNPN; CDR2 reads SVGIG (reference sequence). CDR3 length: 14 residues. Together with reference TRBV30 and TRBJ2-1, the CDR3 gives the full variable domain: SQTIHQWPATLVQPVGSPLSLECTVEGTSNPNLYWYRQAAGRGLQLLFYSVGIGQISSEVPQNLSASRPQDRQFILSSKKLLLSDSGFYLCAWSVYRTYNEQFFGPGTRLTVL.

This clone was observed once. The J gene is TRBJ1-1, the V gene TRBV14, with D perhaps TRBD1 (5 bases). Germline V gene lookup returns CDR1 SGHDN and CDR2 FVKESK. Trimming pared 4 bases from V and 1 base from J, leaving 10 bases between. The CDR3 spans 14 residues. The CDR3 sequence is CASSRDFPNTEAFF. CDR3 bases: TGTGCCAGCAGCCGGGACTTCCCGAACACTGAAGCTTTCTTT.

The gene calls are TRBV5-5 and TRBJ1-1; D call uncertain. V lost 2 bases and J lost 4, with 3 bases in between. This CDR3 has 11 amino acids. From germline, CDR1 is SGHKS and CDR2 YYEKEE (reference sequence). In nucleotides, the CDR3 is TGTGCCAGCAGCTTCGGCACTGAAGCTTTCTTT. Its translation is CASSFGTEAFF.

V is TRBV10-3 and J is TRBJ1-2, with D uncertain. Trimming removed 2 bases at V and 1 base at J, with 17 bases between. CDR1 is ENHRY, CDR2 SYGVKD, per germline. The CDR3 is made up of 17 amino acids. CDR3: CAISEANWGRGNYGYTF. CDR3 sequence (DNA): TGTGCCATCAGTGAGGCGAACTGGGGAAGAGGTAACTATGGCTACACCTTC.

This clone was seen once. This sequence joins TRBV5-7 and TRBJ1-2; D perhaps matches TRBD1 (6 bases). TRBV5-7 is placed among ORFs of uncertain function. Trimming pared 0 bases from V and 3 bases from J, leaving 15 bases between. This CDR3 has 16 amino acids. The CDR3 protein is CASSLGPGEGYYGYTF. DNA for the CDR3: TGTGCCAGCAGCTTGGGCCCAGGGGAGGGCTACTATGGCTACACCTTC.

The chain carries TRBV5-1 and TRBJ2-7; 9 nucleotides agree with TRBD1. From germline, CDR1 is SGHRS and CDR2 YFSETQ. V shed 5 bases and J 9 bases; nucleotides not matched to a gene: 9. The CDR3 has 13 residues. CDR3: CASREADRGGQYF. The DNA of the CDR3 is TGCGCCAGCAGGGAAGCGGACAGGGGCGGGCAGTACTTC.

Here the CDR3 reads CASSLGQHTEAFF. The CDR3 region has the DNA TGTGCCAGCAGCTTAGGACAACACACTGAAGCTTTCTTT. V is TRBV13 and J is TRBJ1-1; D gene ambiguous. Germline CDR1 reads PRHDT; CDR2 reads FYEKMQ (reference sequence). The germline V and J ends were trimmed by 0 bases and 3 bases, with 5 bases remaining between them. CDR3 length equals 13 residues.

The CDR3 region is CASRLLSGTAGGTDTGELFF. The CDR3 coding sequence is TGTGCAAGTCGCTTACTCTCGGGGACAGCAGGCGGGACCGACACCGGGGAGCTGTTTTTT. The rearrangement uses TRBV12-2 and TRBJ2-2; TRBD1, as called in the table, went unchecked against the DNA. TRBV12-2 represents a pseudogene. The CDR3 consists of 20 residues.

The chain employs TRBV2 and TRBJ2-2, with 9 bases identical to TRBD1. This CDR3 comprises 14 residues. Trimming removed 10 bases from V and 0 bases from J; junction bases left unmatched: 3. The germline V gene encodes CDR1 SNHLY and CDR2 FYNNEI. CDR3 loop: CATRTGANTGELFF. DNA of the CDR3: TGTGCCACCAGGACAGGGGCGAACACCGGGGAGCTGTTTTTT.

This sequence joins TRBV5-4 and TRBJ1-2; TRBD1 is a possible D gene (5 bases). The V gene's germline CDR1 is SGHNT and CDR2 YYREEE (reference sequence). Trimming stripped 4 bases from V and 1 base from J, with 11 bases between. This CDR3 region has 14 residues. CDR3 DNA: TGTGCCAGCAGCCCCCCAGGGATTAACTATGGCTACACCTTC. Residues: CASSPPGINYGYTF.

The V call is TRBV6-1, the J call TRBJ1-3; unclear D gene. Trimming took 8 bases from V and 1 from J, leaving 9 bases between them. The germline V gene has CDR1 MNHNS and CDR2 SASEGT. This CDR3 spans 13 amino acids. The CDR3 is CASRQLSGNTIYF. CDR3 DNA: TGTGCCAGCCGGCAGCTTTCTGGAAACACCATATATTTT.

The chain recombines TRBV10-2 with TRBJ1-2; D gene uncertain. Trimming pared 6 bases from V and 2 bases from J, leaving 10 bases between. This CDR3 has 13 residues. The germline V gene has CDR1 WSHSY and CDR2 SAAADI. CDR3 protein: CASSPAPNYGYTF. The CDR3 DNA sequence: TGCGCCAGCAGCCCGGCACCCAACTATGGCTACACCTTC.

V gene TRBV7-9 combines with J gene TRBJ2-1; TRBD1 aligns across 9 bases. The CDR3 spans 15 residues. Germline CDR1 is SEHNR and CDR2 is FQNEAQ (reference sequence). V shed 5 bases and J 8 bases; nucleotides not matched to a gene: 10. The CDR3, as DNA: TGTGCCAGCAGCAGCACCGGGACAGGGTTCTATGAGCAGTTCTTC. As protein: CASSSTGTGFYEQFF. Together with reference TRBV7-9 and TRBJ2-1, the CDR3 gives the full variable domain: DTGVSQNPRHKITKRGQNVTFRCDPISEHNRLYWYRQTLGQGPEFLTYFQNEAQLEKSRLLSDRFSAERPKGSFSTLEIQRTEQGDSAMYLCASSSTGTGFYEQFFGPGTRLTVL.

In this sample, this clone turned up once. V gene TRBV6-5 combines with J gene TRBJ2-4; TRBD1 aligns across 7 bases. CDR3 length: 13 residues. Germline V gene data show CDR1 as MNHEY and CDR2 as SVGAGI. V shed 6 bases, J shed 9 bases, and the junction held 8 bases outside the gene matches. CDR3 sequence reads: CASSRQGSVIQYF. CDR3 bases: TGTGCCAGCAGCCGACAGGGTAGTGTCATTCAGTACTTC.

The chain combines TRBV2 with TRBJ2-5; 8 bases map to TRBD2. After removal of 3 bases from V and 5 bases from J, the junction contained 5 bases not matched to a gene. Per germline, CDR1 SNHLY and CDR2 FYNNEI. The CDR3 totals 14 residues. Here the CDR3 DNA reads TGTGCCAGCAGTGATAGGACTAGCCGCGAGACCCAGTACTTC. Translation gives CASSDRTSRETQYF.

The chain is built from TRBV27 and TRBJ2-3; D ambiguous. This CDR3 is built from 15 residues. The V gene's germline CDR1 is MNHEY and CDR2 SMNVEV (reference sequence). The ends were cut back, 5 bases at V and 6 bases at J, with 18 bases in the middle. The CDR3 is CASSRTGAPGDTQYF. In DNA, the CDR3 is TGTGCCAGCAGTCGAACGGGTGCCCCCGGGGATACGCAGTATTTT.

The sample holds one count of this clone. The rearrangement links TRBV28 to TRBJ1-2, with D perhaps TRBD1 (5 bases). Trimming removed 6 bases at V and 0 bases at J, with 17 bases between. There are 16 residues in the CDR3. Germline V CDR1 and CDR2: MDHEN, SYDVKM. In nucleotides, the CDR3 is TGTGCCAGCAGGTTAGGTGGTGGGGGTACTAACTATGGCTACACCTTC. Its translation: CASRLGGGGTNYGYTF.

The chain has TRBV9 and TRBJ2-3, with TRBD2 identical over 12 bases. The CDR3 loop spans 17 amino acids. Germline CDR1 SGDLS, CDR2 YYNGEE. The V and J ends lost 4 bases and 4 bases, in that order; junction bases with no gene match: 10. As DNA, the CDR3 is TGTGCCAGCAGCCCACGGACTAGCGGGGAGATACCAGATACGCAGTATTTT. It encodes CASSPRTSGEIPDTQYF.

This sequence joins TRBV29-1 and TRBJ2-3; D might be TRBD1 (6 bases). V was clipped by 7 bases and J by 6 bases, with 14 bases between them. This CDR3 is built from 12 residues. Germline assignment: CDR1 SQVTM and CDR2 ANQGSEA. The CDR3 here is CSARQAPDTQYF. CDR3 DNA sequence: TGCAGCGCCCGACAGGCCCCGGATACGCAGTATTTT.

The chain carries TRBV5-5 and TRBJ2-5; 11 positions agree with TRBD1. With V trimmed by 4 bases and J by 5 bases, 7 bases remained unmatched. The CDR3 has 15 amino acids. The germline V gene has CDR1 SGHKS and CDR2 YYEKEE (reference sequence). CDR3 sequence: CASSAEGQGGETQYF. CDR3 DNA sequence: TGTGCCAGCAGCGCGGAGGGACAGGGGGGGGAGACCCAGTACTTC.

The rearrangement links TRBV6-5 to TRBJ1-5; 8 positions agree with TRBD1. The CDR3 totals 15 residues. The V and J ends lost 6 bases and 7 bases, in that order; junction bases with no gene match: 11. Germline lookup yields CDR1 MNHEY and CDR2 SVGAGI. CDR3 sequence: CASSPFGQGGQPQHF. The CDR3, as DNA: TGTGCCAGCAGCCCGTTTGGACAGGGTGGGCAGCCCCAGCATTTT.

The chain has TRBV10-1 and TRBJ2-7; TRBD1 matches at 8 bases. V dropped 3 bases and J dropped 5; count of bases not matched to a gene: 3. Germline V lookup: CDR1 WNHNN, CDR2 SYGVQD (reference sequence). This CDR3 has 13 residues. Here the CDR3 reads CASSEQGGDEQYF. The DNA for the CDR3 is TGCGCCAGCAGTGAACAGGGGGGCGACGAGCAGTACTTC.

V and J are TRBV5-1 and TRBJ2-1; D possibly matches TRBD1 or TRBD2 (5 bases each). The CDR3 runs 15 residues. CDR1 is SGHRS, CDR2 YFSETQ, per germline. V gave up 0 bases and J gave up 0 bases, with 7 bases separating them. The CDR3 nucleotides read TGCGCCAGCAGCTTGGCAGGGAGCTCCTACAATGAGCAGTTCTTC. It translates to CASSLAGSSYNEQFF.

This clone has just a few counts. The chain has TRBV7-9 and TRBJ1-6; D not certain. The V gene lost 8 bases and the J gene lost 6 bases, with 14 bases spanning the gap. This CDR3 comprises 14 residues. In germline, CDR1 is SEHNR, CDR2 FQNEAQ (reference sequence). CDR3 residues: CASGEISSNSPLHF. DNA for the CDR3: TGTGCCAGCGGTGAGATCTCAAGTAATTCACCCCTCCACTTT.

About this clone: The junction and the germline gene differ at one end; a read error may be behind it. The genes are TRBV7-7 and TRBJ2-7; D is uncertain. CDR3 length: 14 amino acids. From germline, CDR1 is SSHAT and CDR2 FNYEAQ (reference sequence). CDR3 amino acids: CASSQTPSAYEQYF. CDR3 coding DNA: TGTGCTAGCAGCCAAACACCTTCAGCCTACGAGCAGTACTTC.

This clone appeared a few times. The chain is built from TRBV5-1 and TRBJ2-1; no firm D call. CDR1 SGHRS and CDR2 YFSETQ come from the germline V gene. This CDR3 has 11 residues. Trimming left V 0 bases short and J 10 bases short, with 5 bases between. CDR3 in amino acids: CASSLVEEQFF. The CDR3 nucleotides read TGCGCCAGCAGCTTGGTGGAAGAGCAGTTCTTC. Using reference TRBV5-1 and TRBJ2-1 for the parts outside the CDR3, the full variable domain is KAGVTQTPRYLIKTRGQQVTLSCSPISGHRSVSWYQQTPGQGLQFLFEYFSETQRNKGNFPGRFSGRQFSNSRSEMNVSTLELGDSALYLCASSLVEEQFFGPGTRLTVL.

This chain uses TRBV7-3 with TRBJ2-3; D unclear. Per the germline V gene, CDR1 is SGHTA and CDR2 is FQGTGA. V gave up 4 bases and J gave up 4 bases, with 6 bases separating them. This CDR3 region has 12 residues. CDR3 amino acids: CASSSWADTQYF. CDR3 DNA: TGTGCCAGCAGCTCCTGGGCAGATACGCAGTATTTT.

The chain couples TRBV7-2 to TRBJ2-2; 9 bases are shared with TRBD2. Germline CDR1 reads SGHTA; CDR2 reads FQGNSA. The junction had 1 base not matched to a gene; V was cut back by 3 bases and J by 2 bases. CDR3 length: 15 residues. DNA of the CDR3: TGTGCCAGCAGCTTGACTAGCGGTAACACCGGGGAGCTGTTTTTT. This translates into CASSLTSGNTGELFF.

The CDR3 DNA reads TGTGCCAGCAGCCCGCAGGGGGCCAAAAACATTCAGTACTTC. Protein product: CASSPQGAKNIQYF. The V and J genes are TRBV7-2 and TRBJ2-4; weak D call: TRBD1 (6 bases). V dropped 5 bases and J dropped 1 base, with 9 bases sitting between them. In germline, CDR1 is SGHTA, CDR2 FQGNSA. The CDR3 runs 14 residues. The entire variable domain, with the rest obtained from reference TRBV7-2 and TRBJ2-4, is as follows: GAGVSQSPSNKVTEKGKDVELRCDPISGHTALYWYRQSLGQGLEFLIYFQGNSAPDKSGLPSDRFSAERTGGSVSTLTIQRTQQEDSAVYLCASSPQGAKNIQYFGAGTRLSVL.

This chain links TRBV7-2 with TRBJ2-3; the D is unclear. Trimming cost V 5 bases and J 6 bases, with 9 bases left between them. Germline lookup yields CDR1 SGHTA and CDR2 FQGNSA. The CDR3 totals 12 residues. CDR3 DNA: TGTGCCAGCAGCGTCTTCGCGGATACGCAGTATTTT. Translation gives CASSVFADTQYF.